This T cell receptor (beta chain) was sequenced during a study of control samples from healthy donors and cancer patients. Germline trimming cut 3 bases from V and 8 bases from J; bases unmatched to any gene: 2. The CDR3 is 14 amino acids. Germline CDR1 reads KGHDR; CDR2 reads SFDVKD. Sequenced by immunoSEQ multiplex PCR; TCRdb stores in-frame clones only, minus some. The table includes some 120,000 clones, approximately 92% detected once. V usage is TRBV24-1 and J usage is TRBJ2-1; TRBD2 aligns across 11 bases. Sample: PBMCs. The receptor was derived from a man older than 75 with head and neck cancer. The CDR3 here is CATSDTLAGDEQFF. CDR3 bases: TGTGCCACCAGTGATACACTAGCGGGGGATGAGCAGTTCTTC.